This entry lists 24 T cell receptor beta chains sequenced from one sample in a study of early T cells in non-severe SARS-CoV-2 infection. TCRdb used MiXCR to reprocess the 5' RACE reads, holding one entry per CDR3 protein. This sample carries some 42,000 distinct CDR3 sequences, about 6.5% of them seen once, and the ten largest clones take around 7.7%. Here the sequenced sample was whole blood, taken at baseline. The receptors derive from an adult who was a healthcare worker with PCR-confirmed SARS-CoV-2 infection or an uninfected control (not recorded which).

This clonotype was observed at least ten times. The rearrangement links TRBV4-1 to TRBJ2-3, with a tentative D call TRBD2 (5 bases). Germline loops: CDR1 MGHRA, CDR2 YSYEKL. The CDR3 has 15 residues. V lost 0 bases and J lost 1, with 8 bases in between. The CDR3 region is CASSQDSGGTDTQYF. DNA for the CDR3: TGCGCCAGCAGCCAAGATTCCGGGGGCACAGATACGCAGTATTTT.

This clonotype was detected ten times or more. This rearrangement joins TRBV5-4 to TRBJ2-2, with D perhaps matching TRBD2 (5 bases). The CDR3 consists of 12 residues. The V gene's germline CDR1 is SGHNT and CDR2 YYREEE (reference sequence). V was cut by 6 bases and J by 6 bases, with 9 bases left in between. The CDR3 reads CASTSGSGELFF. The CDR3 nucleotides read TGTGCCAGCACCTCGGGGTCCGGGGAGCTGTTTTTT.

This clonotype was seen a handful of times. CDR3 nucleotides: TGTGCCAGCAGGACACGGGGGCCTAATGAAAAACTGTTTTTT. Amino acids: CASRTRGPNEKLFF. The chain uses TRBV28 and TRBJ1-4; D is possibly TRBD1 (6 bases). The CDR3 loop spans 14 amino acids. The V end lost 6 bases, the J end lost 3 bases, and 11 bases lay between the germline ends. The V gene's germline CDR1 is MDHEN and CDR2 SYDVKM.

In this sample, this clonotype turned up many times. The chain joins TRBV20-1 to TRBJ1-3, with D hard to call. The CDR3 runs 12 residues. Looked up from germline, CDR1 is DFQATT and CDR2 is SNEGSKA (reference sequence). The CDR3 spells CRAEGPGNTIYF. CDR3 sequence (DNA): TGCAGGGCTGAAGGGCCGGGAAACACCATATATTTT.

This clonotype was recorded at least ten times. The chain couples TRBV24-1 to TRBJ2-1; TRBD2 matches at 8 bases. Germline CDR1 KGHDR, CDR2 SFDVKD. V was pared by 0 bases and J by 0 bases, with 9 bases of the junction left unmatched. The CDR3 extends over 19 amino acids. In DNA, the CDR3 is TGTGCCACCAGTGATTTGCAGCGGGGGCTGGAGAGCTCCTACAATGAGCAGTTCTTC. Protein product: CATSDLQRGLESSYNEQFF.

Many counts were recorded for this clonotype. This chain uses TRBV12-3 or TRBV12-4 with TRBJ1-1; D remains unclear. The CDR3 contains 11 residues. Trimming removed 4 bases from V and 4 bases from J, with 4 bases in between. CDR3 nucleotides: TGTGCCAGCAGTTATAGCACTGAAGCTTTCTTT. This gives the protein CASSYSTEAFF.

There are many counts of this clonotype. The J gene is TRBJ2-1, the V gene TRBV6-1; D call uncertain. V was trimmed by 3 bases and J by 6 bases, leaving 3 bases between them. The CDR3 has 11 amino acids. The V gene's germline CDR1 is MNHNS and CDR2 SASEGT. CDR3 residues: CASSESNEQFF. For the CDR3, the DNA is TGTGCCAGCAGTGAGAGCAATGAGCAGTTCTTC.

J is TRBJ2-4 and V is TRBV19; perhaps TRBD1 as D (7 bases). Trimming took 3 bases from V and 8 from J, leaving 17 bases between them. Per germline, CDR1 LNHDA and CDR2 SQIVND (reference sequence). The CDR3 consists of 15 residues. The CDR3 here is CASSMQGGFQDIQYF. Written as DNA, the CDR3 is TGTGCCAGTAGTATGCAGGGGGGCTTCCAAGACATTCAGTACTTC.

This clonotype has a count of ten or more. The rearrangement joins TRBV6-1 to TRBJ1-2, with D tentatively TRBD1 (5 bases). The CDR3 sequence is 13 residues long. Trimming took 4 bases from V and 8 from J, leaving 14 bases between them. Germline CDR1 reads MNHNS; CDR2 reads SASEGT. The CDR3 DNA reads TGTGCCAGCAGTGTTCTGGGGCAGAGGGGCTACACCTTC. Translated: CASSVLGQRGYTF.

This clonotype was found many times. V gene TRBV6-5 combines with J gene TRBJ1-4, with TRBD1 as a possible D gene (5 bases). Per germline, CDR1 MNHEY and CDR2 SVGAGI. V lost 0 bases to trimming and J lost 7 bases, with 18 bases between them. This CDR3 region has 17 residues. The CDR3 nucleotides read TGTGCCAGCAGTTACTCGATCCCGTCTCAGGGTGGTGAAAAACTGTTTTTT. This sequence encodes CASSYSIPSQGGEKLFF.

This chain links TRBV5-1 with TRBJ2-3, with a weak D call TRBD1 (6 bases). Trimming took 0 bases from V and 6 from J, leaving 8 bases between them. CDR3 length equals 13 residues. The germline V gene has CDR1 SGHRS and CDR2 YFSETQ. The CDR3 bases are TGCGCCAGCAGCTTGGCCCAGGGGGATACGCAGTATTTT. As protein: CASSLAQGDTQYF.

This chain joins TRBV6-2 or TRBV6-3 and TRBJ2-6; D is undetermined. V gave up 6 bases and J gave up 4 bases, with 7 bases separating them. CDR1 MNHEY and CDR2 SVGEGT come from the germline V gene. The CDR3 is 13 residues long. The CDR3 coding sequence is TGTGCCAGCAGCTACGGAGGGGCCAACGTCCTGACTTTC. Translating gives CASSYGGANVLTF.

This clonotype was counted at least ten times. The J gene is TRBJ2-1, the V gene TRBV6-1; D may be TRBD2 (7 bases). CDR3 size: 16 residues. The V and J ends lost 3 bases and 5 bases respectively, with 17 bases between them. Germline lookup yields CDR1 MNHNS and CDR2 SASEGT. The CDR3 is CASSEWAGAINNEQFF. CDR3 bases: TGTGCCAGCAGTGAGTGGGCGGGGGCGATCAACAATGAGCAGTTCTTC.

This rearrangement joins TRBV20-1 to TRBJ2-7, with 7 bases lining up with TRBD1. With 1 base clipped from V and 7 bases from J, the junction kept 4 bases outside the gene matches. The germline CDR1 and CDR2 sequences are DFQATT and SNEGSKA (reference sequence). The CDR3 spans 12 residues. CDR3 bases: TGCAGTGCTAGAGGACAGGGTTGGGAGCAGTACTTC. It codes for CSARGQGWEQYF.

This clonotype was counted at least ten times. This chain uses TRBV6-1 with TRBJ1-6; D not certain. Germline V lookup: CDR1 MNHNS, CDR2 SASEGT. This CDR3 has 16 residues. Trimming took 4 bases from V and 0 from J, leaving 10 bases between them. CDR3 DNA sequence: TGTGCCAGCAGTGGGTCGCAGAGCTCCTATAATTCACCCCTCCACTTT. Translated, it gives CASSGSQSSYNSPLHF.

The chain is built from TRBV10-3 and TRBJ2-3, with D possibly matching TRBD1 (5 bases). The CDR3 is 15 amino acids. The V gene lost 4 bases and the J gene lost 1 base, with 12 bases spanning the gap. The germline V gene has CDR1 ENHRY and CDR2 SYGVKD. The DNA of the CDR3 is TGTGCCATCAGTGTACAGGAGCAAGGCACAGATACGCAGTATTTT. Amino acid sequence: CAISVQEQGTDTQYF.

Comment on this clonotype: One end of the junction varies from germline; a read error may be responsible. The rearrangement links TRBV3-1 to TRBJ1-2; no definite D call. Germline V gene lookup returns CDR1 LGHDT and CDR2 YNNKEL (reference sequence). There are 15 residues in the CDR3. The CDR3 coding sequence is TGTGCCAGCGGCCAAGGGCAAGGGACTAACTATGGCTACACCTTC. This sequence encodes CASGQGQGTNYGYTF.

In its sample, this clonotype was seen many times. The chain joins TRBV11-2 to TRBJ2-2, with 8 nucleotides matching TRBD1. The V and J ends lost 1 base and 5 bases, in that order; junction bases with no gene match: 3. The germline CDR1 and CDR2 sequences are SGHAT and FQNNGV. The CDR3 runs 15 residues. This CDR3 is CASSLGTGRTGELFF. The CDR3, as DNA: TGTGCCAGCAGCTTAGGGACAGGGAGGACCGGGGAGCTGTTTTTT.

The table lists this clonotype with many counts. The chain employs TRBV7-3 and TRBJ2-1; D gene unclear. CDR3 length equals 15 residues. Trimming pared 1 base from V and 2 bases from J, leaving 9 bases between. In germline, CDR1 is SGHTA, CDR2 FQGTGA. The CDR3 sequence: CASSLMSSPYNEQFF. For the CDR3, the DNA is TGTGCCAGCAGCTTAATGTCGAGCCCCTACAATGAGCAGTTCTTC.

This clonotype was counted a few times. CDR3 bases: TGTGCCAGCACCCCCCGGCTAGCGGGGGTGAGCACAGATACGCAGTATTTT. This sequence encodes CASTPRLAGVSTDTQYF. The J gene is TRBJ2-3, the V gene TRBV3-1; 10 bases line up with TRBD2. V dropped 7 bases and J dropped 0; count of bases not matched to a gene: 10. This CDR3 contains 17 residues. Germline lookup yields CDR1 LGHDT and CDR2 YNNKEL (reference sequence).

This chain links TRBV27 with TRBJ1-1; D remains ambiguous. V was shortened by 5 bases and J by 1 base, with 8 bases between the two germline ends. The CDR3 is 13 residues long. CDR1 MNHEY and CDR2 SMNVEV come from the germline V gene (reference sequence). The CDR3 region is CASSLNRNTEAFF. As DNA, the CDR3 is TGTGCCAGCAGTCTTAACAGGAACACTGAAGCTTTCTTT.

This clonotype was recorded at least ten times. This chain connects TRBV20-1 to TRBJ2-7; the D gene is possibly TRBD2 (6 bases). The CDR3 totals 13 residues. Per germline, CDR1 DFQATT and CDR2 SNEGSKA (reference sequence). V was clipped by 4 bases and J by 0 bases, with 10 bases between them. The CDR3 loop is CSANGGSSYEQYF. Written as DNA, the CDR3 is TGCAGTGCTAACGGGGGAAGCTCCTACGAGCAGTACTTC.

This clonotype was recorded many times. V usage is TRBV30 and J usage is TRBJ1-1; no clear D gene. Germline values: CDR1 GTSNPN, CDR2 SVGIG (reference sequence). V lost 4 bases, J lost 1 base, and 13 bases lay in between. This CDR3 has 14 amino acids. As DNA, the CDR3 is TGTGCCTGGACCACTAGGAATAAGAACACTGAAGCTTTCTTT. Translated: CAWTTRNKNTEAFF.

At least ten counts were recorded for this clonotype. The chain links TRBV6-2 or TRBV6-3 to TRBJ2-3; D possibly corresponds to TRBD2 (6 bases). Per the germline V gene, CDR1 is MNHEY and CDR2 is SVGEGT. CDR3 length: 16 amino acids. Trimming shortened V by 3 bases and J by 2 bases, and 15 bases separated the two germline ends. CDR3 in amino acids: CASSYWSGSVTDTQYF. In DNA, the CDR3 is TGTGCCAGCAGTTATTGGAGCGGGTCGGTCACAGATACGCAGTATTTT.